This T cell receptor (beta chain) originates from a study of metastatic and nonmetastatic thyroid tumors (dated by TCRdb to 2020 to 2022). About the investigation overall: Repertoires from peripheral blood and from tumor or nodule tissue samples of malignant and benign thyroid patients were compared. The research as a whole found: In both blood and tumor samples, TCR beta diversity was reported to be significantly higher in malignant tumors than in benign nodules.

Libraries came from PCR. The data were produced on an Illumina HiSeq 4000. High-throughput sequencing was used to profile the TCR beta-chain CDR3 region of every patient. From the authors' description of their analysis: CDR3 differences across clinicopathological groups were used to build a classifier for discriminating distant-metastatic papillary thyroid cancer patients. The Shannon index was used to measure repertoire diversity, and the Morisita-Horn index was used to measure how similar tumor and blood repertoires were. TCRdb handled the public reads itself, with Q25 trimming in fastp and clone calling in MiXCR, and kept productive beta chains. Clone size and V and J calls follow TCRdb, not the original study. Counted in this sample were some 30,000 clones; 3.5% to 5% of them appeared once. Around 20% of the sample belongs to the ten largest clones. Before undergoing thyroid surgery, none of the patients had been given any kind of treatment. The study retrospectively analysed patient clinical samples collected from about 2012 to 2018 using T-cell receptor beta sequencing.

At least ten counts were recorded for this clone. The antigen it binds to is not known. Base qualities are not recorded, but no much larger clone differs from it by a single base. CDR1 is given as SGDLS and CDR2 as YYNGEE, both from the germline V gene. The CDR3 starts with the cysteine, ends with the phenylalanine, and has 15 residues. The kept DNA is CDR3 alone, 45 bases in frame from the first base. Relative to germline, V is 4 bases shorter and J is 7 bases shorter, with 15 bases between their ends. The sample comprised blood. The TCR was taken from a female donor with papillary thyroid cancer or a benign thyroid nodule (not recorded which). Some clones in this sample may be carry-over from other donors' samples. The V and J segments used are TRBV9 and TRBJ1-6, with the D gene too uncertain to name. The CDR3 protein sequence reads: CASSPMGGPNSPLHF. The DNA sequence is given as TGTGCCAGCAGCCCGATGGGAGGGCCAAATTCACCCCTCCACTTT. With all but the CDR3 taken from the reference TRBV9 and TRBJ1-6 genes, the full variable domain is: DSGVTQTPKHLITATGQRVTLRCSPRSGDLSVYWYQQSLDQGLQFLIQYYNGEERAKGNILERFSAQQFPDLHSELNLSSLELGDSALYFCASSPMGGPNSPLHFGNGTRLTVT.